This TCR beta chain is from a study of cytotoxic CD8 clonotypes in ibrutinib-treated CLL. Study at large: Patients: some 11 relapsed/refractory, approximately 14 treatment-naive, 17 IGHV unmutated. The study's findings and limits: Clonality rose at ibrutinib response, held steady in sustained remission, and fell toward baseline at progression.

Between the trimmed V and J ends, which lost 0 bases and 5 bases, there was a span of 14 bases. Per the germline V gene, CDR1 is SGHTS and CDR2 is YDEGEE. This CDR3 comprises 15 residues. TCRdb's copy holds only in-frame clones and misses some; the assay was immunoSEQ multiplex PCR. The sample carries over 95,000 clones, 58% recorded once. About this clone: The antigen is unknown.

Sequenced here: PBMCs, sampled after 24 months of ibrutinib treatment. V usage is TRBV5-8 and J usage is TRBJ1-1; no definite D call. This clonotype was sampled from a human donor with chronic lymphocytic leukemia. CDR3 nucleotide sequence: TGTGCCAGCAGCTTGGAGGGAATGGGTCGTACTGAAGCTTTCTTT. Translating it yields CASSLEGMGRTEAFF.